Below are 28 T cell receptor beta chains sequenced from a single sample in a study of blood T cell repertoires in COVID-19. Assay used: immunoSEQ multiplex PCR; TCRdb lists only in-frame clones, some missing. In the table there are about 240,000 clones, about 83% of which are singletons. Source material: PBMCs or T cells enriched from blood (not recorded which). The receptor source for this set is a woman in her forties who had been exposed to COVID-19.

This clone has only one observation. The rearrangement joins TRBV7-8 to TRBJ1-4, with no clear D. Between the trimmed V and J ends, which lost 1 base and 2 bases, there was a span of 8 bases. The CDR3 runs to 15 residues. The germline gives CDR1 SGHVS, CDR2 FQNEAQ. This chain's CDR3 is CASSLGGYTNEKLFF. CDR3 DNA sequence: TGTGCCAGCAGCTTAGGAGGGTATACTAATGAAAAACTGTTTTTT.

This clone was observed a single time. This chain connects TRBV3-1 (or the pseudogene TRBV3-2) to TRBJ1-6, with 7 bases identical to TRBD1. The CDR3 runs 16 residues. V dropped 0 bases and J dropped 7; count of bases not matched to a gene: 6. CDR1 is LGHDT and CDR2 is YNNKEL in the germline V gene (reference sequence). CDR3 region: CASSQDFRQGNSPLHF. The CDR3 coding sequence is TGTGCCAGCAGCCAAGATTTCCGACAGGGAAATTCACCCCTCCACTTT.

V is TRBV3-1 (or the pseudogene TRBV3-2) and J is TRBJ1-2, with 7 bases identical to TRBD1. V shed 0 bases and J 0 bases; nucleotides not matched to a gene: 13. The CDR3 sequence is 19 residues long. CDR1 LGHDT and CDR2 YNNKEL come from the germline V gene (reference sequence). The CDR3 bases are TGTGCCAGCAGCCAAGATCTGGCCGGGACAGTTATAGCTAACTATGGCTACACCTTC. Encoded protein: CASSQDLAGTVIANYGYTF.

The chain is built from TRBV7-8 and TRBJ2-7; 8 positions agree with TRBD2. Germline V lookup: CDR1 SGHVS, CDR2 FQNEAQ. J was trimmed by 0 bases and V by 3 bases; bases with no gene match: 1. The CDR3 has 14 residues. CDR3 coding DNA: TGTGCCAGCAGCTTGACTAGCGCCTCCTACGAGCAGTACTTC. It translates to CASSLTSASYEQYF.

This chain links TRBV12-3 or TRBV12-4 with TRBJ2-7; maybe TRBD2 (7 bases). The CDR3 runs to 12 residues. V lost 6 bases and J lost 5, with 11 bases in between. CDR3 bases: TGTGCCAGCAGGGGGGGGCCGAACGAGCAGTACTTC. As protein: CASRGGPNEQYF.

The V call is TRBV5-1, the J call TRBJ2-3; weak D call: TRBD1 (6 bases). CDR3 length: 14 residues. Trimming removed 0 bases at V and 2 bases at J, with 7 bases between. Per the germline V gene, CDR1 is SGHRS and CDR2 is YFSETQ. CDR3 loop: CASSLGTATDTQYF. The CDR3, as DNA: TGCGCCAGCAGCTTGGGGACAGCCACAGATACGCAGTATTTT.

This clone was found once. The chain couples TRBV2 to TRBJ2-4; tentative D call: TRBD1 (6 bases). V lost 4 bases and J 3 bases, leaving 19 bases between the germline ends. Germline assignment: CDR1 SNHLY and CDR2 FYNNEI. The CDR3 sequence is 17 residues long. This CDR3 reads CASSGGQVRGGKNIQYF. DNA of the CDR3: TGTGCCAGCAGTGGGGGGCAGGTCCGGGGTGGCAAAAACATTCAGTACTTC.

CDR3 protein: CASSELEYSNQPQHF. DNA of the CDR3: TGTGCCAGCAGTGAATTGGAGTATAGCAATCAGCCCCAGCATTTT. This rearrangement joins TRBV6-1 to TRBJ1-5; D unclear. This CDR3 has 15 amino acids. V dropped 2 bases and J dropped 0 bases, with 8 bases sitting between them. Germline values: CDR1 MNHNS, CDR2 SASEGT.

Of note for this clone: This specimen includes other DNA sequences encoding the same CDR3. V is TRBV7-3 and J is TRBJ1-4, with a weak D call TRBD1 (6 bases). The length of the CDR3 is 15 residues. The ends were cut back, 5 bases at V and 3 bases at J, with 13 bases in the middle. From germline, CDR1 is SGHTA and CDR2 FQGTGA. CDR3 sequence: CASSPRGGANEKLFF. The CDR3 DNA sequence: TGTGCCAGCAGCCCAAGAGGGGGGGCTAATGAAAAACTGTTTTTT.

The rearrangement links TRBV10-2 to TRBJ1-2; TRBD1 matches 7 bases. The CDR3 contains 13 residues. V lost 2 bases and J lost 8; bases outside the gene matches: 5. CDR1 and CDR2 (germline): WSHSY, SAAADI. CDR3 sequence: CASSENRGEGYTF. CDR3 coding DNA: TGCGCCAGCAGTGAGAACAGGGGCGAAGGCTACACCTTC.

This clone was found a few times. The rearrangement uses TRBV30 and TRBJ1-2; no definite D call. Germline CDR1 is GTSNPN and CDR2 is SVGIG (reference sequence). The length of the CDR3 is 13 residues. V was pared by 5 bases and J by 4 bases, with 14 bases between. The CDR3 loop reads CAWYYSTGYGYTF. CDR3 bases: TGTGCCTGGTATTATAGTACGGGCTATGGCTACACCTTC. Complete variable domain (other parts from reference TRBV30 and TRBJ1-2): SQTIHQWPATLVQPVGSPLSLECTVEGTSNPNLYWYRQAAGRGLQLLFYSVGIGQISSEVPQNLSASRPQDRQFILSSKKLLLSDSGFYLCAWYYSTGYGYTFGSGTRLTVV.

The chain is built from TRBV2 and TRBJ1-1, with 7 bases identical to TRBD1. CDR3 size: 14 residues. V trimming: 7 bases; J trimming: 4 bases; junction bases outside the gene matches: 9. Per germline, CDR1 SNHLY and CDR2 FYNNEI. Here the CDR3 DNA reads TGTGCCAGCATCGTACAGGGGCCTGGCACTGAAGCTTTCTTT. Protein sequence: CASIVQGPGTEAFF.

Written as DNA, the CDR3 is TGTGCCAGTAGTCCCAGGGGACAAGAGACCCAGTACTTC. Its protein product is CASSPRGQETQYF. V is TRBV19 and J is TRBJ2-5; D possibly corresponds to TRBD1 (6 bases). CDR1 is LNHDA and CDR2 is SQIVND in the germline V gene (reference sequence). V lost 5 bases, J lost 2 bases, and 9 bases lay in between. This CDR3 region has 13 residues.

This clone has a handful of counts. V is TRBV7-8 and J is TRBJ1-3; 7 positions agree with TRBD1. The CDR3 loop spans 14 amino acids. V trimming: 8 bases; J trimming: 2 bases; junction bases outside the gene matches: 6. Germline CDR1 reads SGHVS; CDR2 reads FQNEAQ. CDR3 sequence reads: CASGPQGAGNTIYF. The CDR3 DNA reads TGTGCCAGCGGACCTCAGGGGGCTGGAAACACCATATATTTT.

The J gene is TRBJ2-2, the V gene TRBV7-3, with 15 nucleotides matching TRBD2. There are 18 residues in the CDR3. The V gene's germline CDR1 is SGHTA and CDR2 FQGTGA. The V segment lost 5 bases and the J segment 3 bases; nucleotides outside the gene matches: 7. The CDR3: CASSLRTSGGAHTGELFF. CDR3 DNA: TGTGCCAGCAGCCTCCGGACTAGCGGGGGGGCCCACACCGGGGAGCTGTTTTTT. Using reference TRBV7-3 and TRBJ2-2 for the parts outside the CDR3, the full variable domain is GAGVSQTPSNKVTEKGKYVELRCDPISGHTALYWYRQSLGQGPEFLIYFQGTGAADDSGLPNDRFFAVRPEGSVSTLKIQRTERGDSAVYLCASSLRTSGGAHTGELFFGEGSRLTVL.

The V gene is TRBV4-3, the J gene TRBJ2-2; D is unresolved. This CDR3 comprises 14 residues. Looked up from germline, CDR1 is LGHNA and CDR2 is YSLEER. V was shortened by 5 bases and J by 0 bases, with 7 bases between the two germline ends. DNA of the CDR3: TGCGCCAGCAGCGGCCTAGCGAACACCGGGGAGCTGTTTTTT. Translation gives CASSGLANTGELFF.

The CDR3, as DNA: TGTGCCAGCAGCTCTGGGACAGGGGCGAACACCGGGGAGCTGTTTTTT. It encodes CASSSGTGANTGELFF. The chain couples TRBV11-3 to TRBJ2-2; 10 bases align to TRBD1. Germline values: CDR1 SGHNT, CDR2 YENEEA. The J segment lost 0 bases and the V segment lost 4 bases, leaving 2 bases of the junction unmatched. The CDR3 consists of 16 residues.

The chain uses TRBV2 and TRBJ2-1, with 7 bases lining up with TRBD1. Per germline, CDR1 SNHLY and CDR2 FYNNEI. This CDR3 is built from 16 residues. Losses at the gene ends were 3 bases for V and 4 bases for J; bases not matched to a gene: 9. In nucleotides, the CDR3 is TGTGCCAGCAGTGATACCACAGGGGATAGGTACAATGAGCAGTTCTTC. It is translated as CASSDTTGDRYNEQFF.

This chain joins TRBV19 and TRBJ1-2; D possibly corresponds to TRBD1 (5 bases). The germline V gene encodes CDR1 LNHDA and CDR2 SQIVND (reference sequence). Between the trimmed V and J ends, which lost 10 bases and 2 bases, there was a span of 20 bases. The CDR3 spans 15 residues. The CDR3 here is CAIGPGRAINYGYTF. The CDR3 DNA is TGTGCCATCGGACCCGGCAGGGCGATAAACTATGGCTACACCTTC.

The chain is built from TRBV6-5 and TRBJ2-2; TRBD2 agrees at 8 bases. This CDR3 has 16 amino acids. Germline V gene lookup returns CDR1 MNHEY and CDR2 SVGAGI. Losses at the gene ends were 4 bases for V and 1 base for J; bases not matched to a gene: 5. The CDR3 DNA reads as TGTGCCAGCAGTTCCGAGACTAGCGAGAACACCGGGGAGCTGTTTTTT. It translates to CASSSETSENTGELFF.

V is TRBV19 and J is TRBJ2-3; TRBD1 is a possible D gene (5 bases). Trimming shortened V by 4 bases and J by 2 bases, and 7 bases separated the two germline ends. The germline V gene encodes CDR1 LNHDA and CDR2 SQIVND (reference sequence). There are 13 residues in the CDR3. The CDR3 region is CASSTGNTDTQYF. The CDR3 bases are TGTGCCAGTAGTACAGGGAACACAGATACGCAGTATTTT.

This chain connects TRBV7-2 to TRBJ1-2; 7 nucleotides align to TRBD1. The germline CDR1 and CDR2 sequences are SGHTA and FQGNSA. Trimming took 1 base from V and 3 from J; bases not matched to a gene: 8. The CDR3 totals 16 residues. For the CDR3, the DNA is TGTGCCAGCAGCTTAGGAGGATCAGGGGGTCACTATGGCTACACCTTC. Translating it yields CASSLGGSGGHYGYTF.

The chain uses TRBV6-5 and TRBJ1-5, with a weak D call TRBD1 (6 bases). V gave up 6 bases and J gave up 4 bases, with 10 bases separating them. This CDR3 is built from 13 residues. Germline loops: CDR1 MNHEY, CDR2 SVGAGI. CDR3 residues: CASSLTGNQPQHF. In nucleotides, the CDR3 is TGTGCCAGCAGCCTAACAGGGAATCAGCCCCAGCATTTT.

Sample share makes this clone medium-sized. The chain combines TRBV4-2 with TRBJ1-5; the match to TRBD1 covers 7 bases. V lost 0 bases and J lost 5; bases outside the gene matches: 7. Per the germline V gene, CDR1 is LGHNA and CDR2 is YNFKEQ. The CDR3 runs 16 residues. The CDR3 region has the DNA TGTGCCAGCAGCCAAGAACGACAGGGACGCGATCAGCCCCAGCATTTT. As protein: CASSQERQGRDQPQHF.

The rearrangement uses TRBV11-1 and TRBJ2-7; 7 bases line up with TRBD1. V lost 5 bases, J lost 1 base, and 5 bases stayed unmatched. Germline V gene data show CDR1 as SGHAT and CDR2 as FQDESV (reference sequence). The CDR3 is made up of 14 amino acids. CDR3 DNA sequence: TGTGCCAGCAGCAAAGACAGGGTGTCCTACGAGCAGTACTTC. Its translation: CASSKDRVSYEQYF.

The chain recombines TRBV13 with TRBJ2-3, with a possible D match to TRBD1 (6 bases). Trimming removed 1 base from V and 2 bases from J, with 16 bases in between. CDR3 length: 17 residues. Per the germline V gene, CDR1 is PRHDT and CDR2 is FYEKMQ (reference sequence). For the CDR3, the DNA is TGTGCCAGCAGCTTAGTGGGGGCCACACTAGACACAGATACGCAGTATTTT. Its protein is CASSLVGATLDTDTQYF.

The CDR3 DNA sequence: TGTGCCAGCAGCCCTCGGGGGACCCCCCTAGAGACCCAGTACTTC. Residues: CASSPRGTPLETQYF. The chain carries TRBV7-3 and TRBJ2-5; maybe TRBD2 (6 bases). Germline values: CDR1 SGHTA, CDR2 FQGTGA. This CDR3 has 15 amino acids. Deletions cut 5 bases from V and 4 bases from J, with 17 bases between.

The V and J genes are TRBV2 and TRBJ1-2, with D maybe TRBD1 (5 bases). The germline V and J ends were trimmed by 2 bases and 5 bases, with 18 bases remaining between them. Per the germline V gene, CDR1 is SNHLY and CDR2 is FYNNEI. The CDR3 consists of 16 residues. The CDR3 DNA reads as TGTGCCAGCAGTGAATTGGCAGGGCGGCTCATTTATGGCTACACCTTC. Translating gives CASSELAGRLIYGYTF.